This T cell receptor (beta chain) was recovered during a study of human T cells and chemical hapten exposure. Overall study results and limits: Counts of expanded TCRs (at PT1) showed a positive correlation with patch test score. Clustering by CDR3 similarity yielded significantly more large clusters from expanded TCRs than controls.

TCRdb re-derived calls from the RACE reads in MiXCR, one entry per CDR3 protein. The repertoire holds about 300,000 distinct CDR3 sequences, with around 5% as singletons. Time point in this sample: pre-sensitization, week 0. The treatment was: therapeutic diphenylcyclopropenone sensitization with weekly scalp DPC. This clonotype turned up a few times. Its antigen is not identified. V gave up 6 bases and J gave up 9 bases, with 15 bases separating them. The CDR3 sequence is 13 residues long. The germline V gene has CDR1 MNHNY and CDR2 SVGAGI (reference sequence). The material sequenced was whole blood, taken in connection with sensitization to the hapten diphenylcyclopropenone (DPC). This TCR derives from a woman aged 18-29 years with alopecia areata. Some clones in this sample may be carry-over from other donors' samples. The chain uses TRBV6-6 and TRBJ1-5, with a tentative D call TRBD1 (6 bases). The CDR3 bases are TGTGCCAGCAGGCCTAGACAGGCTCGGCCCCAGCATTTT. Its protein is CASRPRQARPQHF.